This T cell receptor beta chain is drawn from a study of regulatory T cells in long-lasting Graves disease. At the level of the study: The antithyroid drugs taken by newly diagnosed Graves' patients had been used for under 3 months.

CDR3-region Arm-PCR and iRepertoire HTBI primers produced the TCR beta libraries. TCRdb reprocessed the multiplex PCR reads with MiXCR, giving one entry per CDR3 protein. The repertoire holds 200,000 to 250,000 distinct CDR3 sequences, with roughly a fifth as singletons. The time point here: newly diagnosed GD, antithyroid drugs for less than 3 months. The TCR library was made from RNA extracted from PBMCs. This CDR3 has 12 amino acids. Germline V gene data show CDR1 as MDHEN and CDR2 as SYDVKM. V was pared by 3 bases and J by 12 bases, with 4 bases of the junction left unmatched. Regarding the study as a whole: Accuracy may have been reduced by the small sample size.

This clonotype was detected once. Its antigen is unidentified. These data are also associated with another study on T cells in Graves' hyperthyroidism and ophthalmopathy.

The sequencing used peripheral blood mononuclear cells (PBMCs), collected at new diagnosis, from a patient treated with antithyroid drugs. J is TRBJ1-2 and V is TRBV28, with TRBD1 matching 10 bases. This clonotype was sampled from a woman under 40 with Graves disease. The CDR3 here is CASSLDRGDDTF. The CDR3 DNA sequence: TGTGCCAGCAGTTTGGACAGGGGGGATGACACCTTC.